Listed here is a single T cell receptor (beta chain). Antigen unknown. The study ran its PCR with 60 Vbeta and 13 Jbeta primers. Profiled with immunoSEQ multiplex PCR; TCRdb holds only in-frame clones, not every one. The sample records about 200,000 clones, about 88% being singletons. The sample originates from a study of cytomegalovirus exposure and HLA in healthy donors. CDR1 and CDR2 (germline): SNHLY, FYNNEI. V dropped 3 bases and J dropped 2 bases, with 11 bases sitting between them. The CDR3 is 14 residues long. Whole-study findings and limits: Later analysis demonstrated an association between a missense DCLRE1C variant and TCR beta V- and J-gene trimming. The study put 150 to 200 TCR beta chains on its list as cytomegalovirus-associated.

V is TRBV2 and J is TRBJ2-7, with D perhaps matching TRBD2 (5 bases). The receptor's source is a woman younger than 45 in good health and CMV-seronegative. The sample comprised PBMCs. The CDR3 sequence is CASSEGVGPYEQYF. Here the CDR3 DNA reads TGTGCCAGCAGTGAGGGAGTGGGCCCCTACGAGCAGTACTTC.